This TCR beta chain derives from a study of cytomegalovirus exposure and HLA in healthy donors. Regarding the study as a whole: Most subjects' HLA-A and HLA-B alleles were reportedly predicted from TCR beta sequences.

Germline V lookup: CDR1 SNHLY, CDR2 FYNNEI. J gave up 7 bases and V 7 bases, and 4 bases lay outside the gene matches. The CDR3 has 13 amino acids. In the PCR, 60 Vbeta and 13 Jbeta primers were used. The assay was immunoSEQ multiplex PCR, and TCRdb's table has in-frame clones only and misses some. The data contain 150,000 to 200,000 clones, around 75% of them seen just once; the ten biggest clones take up just under 3%. About this clone: Its antigen is unknown.

The sequencing sample was made of PBMCs. This TCR was recovered from a woman aged 45-60 years in good health and CMV-seropositive. The rearrangement links TRBV2 to TRBJ1-6; 7 bases are shared with TRBD1. CDR3 DNA sequence: TGTGCCAGCAAGGACAGGCACAATTCACCCCTCCACTTT. Translating it yields CASKDRHNSPLHF.